A selection of T cell receptor beta chains follows, all from one sample in a study of T cells after yellow fever vaccination. Via MiXCR, TCRdb re-called the 5' RACE reads, giving one row per CDR3 protein. The sample has 620,000 or so distinct CDR3 sequences, about 12% seen once. This specimen consisted of PBMCs, obtained on the day of the yellow fever booster vaccination. These receptors originate from a young man who received the YFV17D yellow fever vaccine. CDR3s include the opening cysteine and the closing phenylalanine or tryptophan. The order of the fields is D gene, V gene, clone size, J gene, CDR3 DNA, CDR3 protein. The D gene is left open where the match is weak. Size values are once, few and many counts, or a class for expanded clones, and some rows have none.

D gene: NA; V gene: TRBV12-3/TRBV12-4; clone size: NA; J gene: TRBJ1-6; CDR3 DNA: TGTGCCAGCAGTTATCCGACGCTGGGGAATTCACCCCTCCACTTT; CDR3 protein: CASSYPTLGNSPLHF
D gene: TRBD1; V gene: TRBV3-1; clone size: NA; J gene: TRBJ2-3; CDR3 DNA: TGTGCCAGCAGACGTCGGGCAACAGGGGGCGGTAGCACAGATACGCAGTATTTT; CDR3 protein: CASRRRATGGGSTDTQYF
D gene: NA; V gene: TRBV7-2; clone size: many; J gene: TRBJ2-1; CDR3 DNA: TGTGCCAGCAGCTCCGTAACAGGGAATGAGCAGTTCTTC; CDR3 protein: CASSSVTGNEQFF
D gene: NA; V gene: TRBV12-5; clone size: NA; J gene: TRBJ2-1; CDR3 DNA: TGTGCTAGTGGTTTGGTACAGCGTCGAACCCCCTACAATGAGCAGTTCTTC; CDR3 protein: CASGLVQRRTPYNEQFF
D gene: NA; V gene: TRBV2; clone size: NA; J gene: TRBJ2-2; CDR3 DNA: TGTGCCAGCAGTCCCCGGCCCCATAACACCGGGGAGCTGTTTTTT; CDR3 protein: CASSPRPHNTGELFF
D gene: NA; V gene: TRBV5-1; clone size: NA; J gene: TRBJ2-1; CDR3 DNA: TGCGCCAGCAGCTTGGGAGTAGTCGCTAGCGTCGATGAGCAGTTCTTC; CDR3 protein: CASSLGVVASVDEQFF
D gene: NA; V gene: TRBV5-1; clone size: many; J gene: TRBJ2-5; CDR3 DNA: TGCGCCAGCAGCTTGGTTACAGGGTCGGGGGAGACCCAGTACTTC; CDR3 protein: CASSLVTGSGETQYF
D gene: TRBD1; V gene: TRBV5-1; clone size: NA; J gene: TRBJ2-1; CDR3 DNA: TGCGCCAGCAGCTCACGGGACAGGGACCATGAGCAGTTCTTC; CDR3 protein: CASSSRDRDHEQFF
D gene: NA; V gene: TRBV6-2/TRBV6-3; clone size: few; J gene: TRBJ2-1; CDR3 DNA: TGTGCCAGCAATGACCGCCGTAGTGACCTTGAGCAGTTCTTC; CDR3 protein: CASNDRRSDLEQFF
D gene: NA; V gene: TRBV11-2; clone size: few; J gene: TRBJ2-3; CDR3 DNA: TGTGCCAGCAGCATCAGCAGTTCTGGCGGACCCATCACAGATACGCAGTATTTT; CDR3 protein: CASSISSSGGPITDTQYF
D gene: NA; V gene: TRBV5-1; clone size: NA; J gene: TRBJ2-7; CDR3 DNA: TGCGCCAGCAGCTTGGAACCAAGGAAGACCTACGAGCAGTACTTC; CDR3 protein: CASSLEPRKTYEQYF
D gene: NA; V gene: TRBV28; clone size: NA; J gene: TRBJ2-7; CDR3 DNA: TGTGCCAGCAGTTTCCATCGCGGTACAAACTACGAGCAGTACTTC; CDR3 protein: CASSFHRGTNYEQYF
D gene: TRBD1; V gene: TRBV5-1; clone size: NA; J gene: TRBJ2-1; CDR3 DNA: TGCGCCAGCAGCCTAAGGACCGGGACAGGTTACAATGAGCAGTTCTTC; CDR3 protein: CASSLRTGTGYNEQFF
D gene: NA; V gene: TRBV20-1; clone size: NA; J gene: TRBJ2-6; CDR3 DNA: TGCAGTGCTAGAGACGGAGGGACCACTGGGGCCAACGTCCTGACTTTC; CDR3 protein: CSARDGGTTGANVLTF
D gene: NA; V gene: TRBV12-3/TRBV12-4; clone size: few; J gene: TRBJ2-2; CDR3 DNA: TGTGCCAGCAGTTTTTCCTTCTCCGGGGAGCTGTTTTTT; CDR3 protein: CASSFSFSGELFF
D gene: NA; V gene: TRBV29-1; clone size: few; J gene: TRBJ1-1; CDR3 DNA: TGCAGCGTTGATACGACTGCAGAAGCTTTCTTT; CDR3 protein: CSVDTTAEAFF
D gene: TRBD1; V gene: TRBV6-6; clone size: few; J gene: TRBJ2-7; CDR3 DNA: TGTGCCAGCAGGGACAGGGGAAACGAGCAGTACTTC; CDR3 protein: CASRDRGNEQYF
D gene: TRBD1; V gene: TRBV28; clone size: NA; J gene: TRBJ2-7; CDR3 DNA: TGTGCCAGCAGGTCACAGGGGGCGGGGGACTACGAGCAGTACTTC; CDR3 protein: CASRSQGAGDYEQYF
D gene: NA; V gene: TRBV7-8; clone size: NA; J gene: TRBJ1-2; CDR3 DNA: TGTGCCAGCGGTCCGGAGTGGAACTATGGCTACACCTTC; CDR3 protein: CASGPEWNYGYTF
D gene: TRBD1; V gene: TRBV27; clone size: NA; J gene: TRBJ2-4; CDR3 DNA: TGTGCCAGCAGTTTCGGGACAGGGACTTACATTCAGTACTTC; CDR3 protein: CASSFGTGTYIQYF
D gene: NA; V gene: TRBV12-3/TRBV12-4; clone size: NA; J gene: TRBJ2-6; CDR3 DNA: TGTGCCAGCAGCCGACTTTCTGGGGCCAACGTCCTGACTTTC; CDR3 protein: CASSRLSGANVLTF
D gene: TRBD1; V gene: TRBV20-1; clone size: NA; J gene: TRBJ2-1; CDR3 DNA: TGCAGTGCTTCCTGGACAGGGAGATACAATGAGCAGTTCTTC; CDR3 protein: CSASWTGRYNEQFF
D gene: TRBD1; V gene: TRBV11-2; clone size: few; J gene: TRBJ2-7; CDR3 DNA: TGTGCCAGCAGCCAAAAACCGGGACAGGGGATGACGTTGGTGCAGTACTTC; CDR3 protein: CASSQKPGQGMTLVQYF
D gene: TRBD1; V gene: TRBV20-1; clone size: NA; J gene: TRBJ2-7; CDR3 DNA: TGCAGTGCCCTGGGACAGGGGAGGAAGCAGTACTTC; CDR3 protein: CSALGQGRKQYF
D gene: TRBD2; V gene: TRBV20-1; clone size: many; J gene: TRBJ2-5; CDR3 DNA: TGCAGTGCTAGAGATATGCTAGCGGGCAACCAAGAGACCCAGTACTTC; CDR3 protein: CSARDMLAGNQETQYF
D gene: NA; V gene: TRBV5-1; clone size: few; J gene: TRBJ1-1; CDR3 DNA: TGCGCCAGCAGCTTGGCCCCGGGCGGAGACACTGAAGCTTTCTTT; CDR3 protein: CASSLAPGGDTEAFF
D gene: TRBD2; V gene: TRBV4-3; clone size: few; J gene: TRBJ2-7; CDR3 DNA: TGCGCCAGCAGCCAAGCCGATGCGGGAGGCCACGAGCAGTACTTC; CDR3 protein: CASSQADAGGHEQYF
D gene: NA; V gene: TRBV10-2; clone size: NA; J gene: TRBJ2-2; CDR3 DNA: TGCGCCAGCAGTGAGTGGCGGGTGTACACCGGGGAGCTGTTTTTT; CDR3 protein: CASSEWRVYTGELFF
D gene: TRBD1; V gene: TRBV7-9; clone size: many; J gene: TRBJ2-7; CDR3 DNA: TGTGCCAGCAGCTCCCCGGGACAGGGGACGTACGAGCAGTACTTC; CDR3 protein: CASSSPGQGTYEQYF
D gene: TRBD2; V gene: TRBV28; clone size: few; J gene: TRBJ2-7; CDR3 DNA: TGTGCCAGCAGTAGGCGGGGGAGCTCCTACGAGCAGTACTTC; CDR3 protein: CASSRRGSSYEQYF
D gene: TRBD2; V gene: TRBV29-1; clone size: NA; J gene: TRBJ2-1; CDR3 DNA: TGCAGCGTTGCCGGGACTAGCGGGAGGGCCCCCTACAATGAGCAGTTCTTC; CDR3 protein: CSVAGTSGRAPYNEQFF
D gene: TRBD1; V gene: TRBV15; clone size: few; J gene: TRBJ2-7; CDR3 DNA: TGTGCCACCAGCAGAACGGACAGGAGCTCCTACGAGCAGTACTTC; CDR3 protein: CATSRTDRSSYEQYF
D gene: TRBD2; V gene: TRBV5-5; clone size: many; J gene: TRBJ2-2; CDR3 DNA: TGTGCCAGCAAAGGGGTTCTAGCGGTCCACGCGAACACCGGGGAGCTGTTTTTT; CDR3 protein: CASKGVLAVHANTGELFF
D gene: NA; V gene: TRBV5-1; clone size: few; J gene: TRBJ2-5; CDR3 DNA: TGCGCCAGCAGCTTGGCGGACCTATTGGGGAAGACCCAGTACTTC; CDR3 protein: CASSLADLLGKTQYF
D gene: TRBD2; V gene: TRBV2; clone size: NA; J gene: TRBJ2-3; CDR3 DNA: TGTGCCAGCAGCATCGCCAGACTAGCGGGAGGGCACACAGATACGCAGTATTTT; CDR3 protein: CASSIARLAGGHTDTQYF
D gene: TRBD2; V gene: TRBV2; clone size: few; J gene: TRBJ2-7; CDR3 DNA: TGTGCCAGCAAGTTTTCGACTAGCGGGAGCGCCGAGCAGTACTTC; CDR3 protein: CASKFSTSGSAEQYF
D gene: TRBD2; V gene: TRBV12-3/TRBV12-4; clone size: once; J gene: TRBJ2-2; CDR3 DNA: TGTGCCATCAGTTTATTCCCTAGCGGGAGGATTAGCACCGGGGAGCTGTTTTTT; CDR3 protein: CAISLFPSGRISTGELFF
D gene: TRBD1; V gene: TRBV5-4; clone size: NA; J gene: TRBJ1-2; CDR3 DNA: TGTGCCAGCAGCGGGGGACAGGGGGCATATGGCTACACCTTC; CDR3 protein: CASSGGQGAYGYTF
D gene: NA; V gene: TRBV4-3; clone size: NA; J gene: TRBJ2-1; CDR3 DNA: TGCGCCAGCAGCCAAGACGTGGGCCGTAATCCGTTCTTC; CDR3 protein: CASSQDVGRNPFF